The present T cell receptor (beta chain) was sequenced within a study of T cell repertoires in cytomegalovirus infection. The CDR3 spans 13 residues. Trimming removed 1 base at V and 6 bases at J, with 9 bases between. Germline values: CDR1 SGHTA, CDR2 FQGNSA. On this clonotype: The antigen remains unidentified.

TCRdb re-derived calls from the reads in MiXCR, one entry per CDR3 protein. Of 250,000 to 300,000 distinct CDR3 sequences in the sample, 20% to 25% were seen once. The sequenced sample was cultured PBMCs, obtained from culture after CMV antigen stimulation. The chain uses TRBV7-2 and TRBJ1-1; possibly TRBD1 for D (5 bases). This TCR derives from a human donor in good health (CMV status not recorded). Some clones in this sample may be carry-over from other donors' samples. In DNA form, the CDR3 reads TGTGCCAGCAGCTTAGTAGGGGCCCCTGAAGCTTTCTTT. Protein sequence: CASSLVGAPEAFF. The variable domain in full, completed from reference TRBV7-2 and TRBJ1-1, reads GAGVSQSPSNKVTEKGKDVELRCDPISGHTALYWYRQSLGQGLEFLIYFQGNSAPDKSGLPSDRFSAERTGGSVSTLTIQRTQQEDSAVYLCASSLVGAPEAFFGQGTRLTVV.